This T cell receptor beta chain originates from a study of T cell changes during pregnancy in multiple sclerosis (dated by TCRdb to between 2018 and 2020). For context, the study as a whole: The study looked at changes in the T cell repertoire across pregnancy in women with multiple sclerosis.

The V end gives up 6 bases and the J end 3 bases, leaving 7 bases in the junction not matched to a gene. Inclusive of the bounding cysteine and phenylalanine, the CDR3 is 14 residues long. Of the read, only the CDR3 DNA is kept; its 42 bases are in frame from base 1. CDR1 SGHTA and CDR2 FQGNSA are derived from the germline V gene. Libraries were built with the immunoSEQ multiplex PCR assay. Here the immuneACCESS table is served through TCRdb, limited to in-frame sequences with V and J called. Missing clones are a known gap in these copies; in checked studies unresolved V genes cover under half, and the rest lacks a known reason. The sample includes under 85,000 clones, with less than 95% observed a single time. 0.45% to 0.7% of the sample comes from the top ten. To note about this clone: What antigen it recognizes has not been identified. Qualities for individual bases were not recorded, and no much larger clone is one base off.

Rearrangement joined TRBV7-2 to TRBJ2-5; 7 bases in between match TRBD2. The receptor comes from a female donor with multiple sclerosis, enrolled in a pregnancy study. Sequenced here: peripheral blood, sampled in the third trimester of pregnancy. In nucleotides, the sequence is TGTGCCAGCAGAAGAACCGGGACTAAAGAGACCCAGTACTTC. It is translated as CASRRTGTKETQYF.